Shown below are 24 T cell receptor beta chains from a single sample sequenced in a study of T cells in Graves' hyperthyroidism and ophthalmopathy. From RNA transcripts, TCR beta CDR3 regions were amplified. With the HTBI primer set, the TCR CDR3 went through a first round of RT-PCR. TCRdb re-called the multiplex PCR reads with MiXCR, one entry per CDR3 protein. The sample gives hundreds of thousands of distinct CDR3 sequences, 15% to 20% of which show up once; about half is in the top ten. The sequencing input was blood. The receptor source for this set is a man aged 35 to 55 with Graves' ophthalmopathy.

This clonotype was detected ten times or more. The chain is built from TRBV5-1 and TRBJ2-2, with D tentatively TRBD1 (5 bases). This CDR3 is 13 amino acids long. V was cut by 5 bases and J by 6 bases, with 11 bases left in between. Germline V gene data show CDR1 as SGHRS and CDR2 as YFSETQ. The CDR3 sequence: CASSYQGAGELFF. DNA of the CDR3: TGCGCCAGCAGTTACCAGGGTGCCGGGGAGCTGTTTTTT.

This clonotype has ten or more counts. The V and J genes are TRBV2 and TRBJ1-2, with TRBD1 identical over 7 bases. Germline V gives CDR1 SNHLY, CDR2 FYNNEI. Germline trimming cut 4 bases from V and 1 base from J; bases unmatched to any gene: 6. The CDR3 covers 15 residues. CDR3 amino acids: CASSASQGYNYGYTF. As DNA, the CDR3 is TGTGCCAGCAGTGCGTCACAGGGGTATAACTATGGCTACACCTTC.

This clonotype was picked up a small number of times. The chain is built from TRBV6-2 or TRBV6-3 and TRBJ2-3; 8 bases are a match to TRBD1. The CDR3 has 16 amino acids. CDR1 is MNHEY, CDR2 SVGEGT, per germline. With 6 bases clipped from V and 0 bases from J, the junction kept 8 bases outside the gene matches. DNA of the CDR3: TGTGCCAGCAGGCACTGGACAGGGCCCAGCACAGATACGCAGTATTTT. Protein sequence: CASRHWTGPSTDTQYF.

This clonotype was counted many times. This chain links TRBV7-9 with TRBJ2-3; 11 bases are a match to TRBD2. This CDR3 has 16 residues. V lost 3 bases and J lost 4; bases outside the gene matches: 6. Germline V gene lookup returns CDR1 SEHNR and CDR2 FQNEAQ (reference sequence). CDR3 in DNA: TGTGCCAGCAGCTTGGGGGTAGCGGGAGGGCCAGATACGCAGTATTTT. Residues: CASSLGVAGGPDTQYF.

The V gene is TRBV18, the J gene TRBJ2-5, with 8 nucleotides matching TRBD1. The CDR3 is made up of 16 amino acids. CDR1 and CDR2 (germline): KGHSH, LQKENI. Trimming removed 0 bases from V and 4 bases from J; junction bases left unmatched: 7. The CDR3 DNA is TGTGCCAGCTCACCACCGTTACAACAGGGGGTAGAGACCCAGTACTTC. It codes for CASSPPLQQGVETQYF. The variable domain in full, completed from reference TRBV18 and TRBJ2-5, reads NAGVMQNPRHLVRRRGQEARLRCSPMKGHSHVYWYRQLPEEGLKFMVYLQKENIIDESGMPKERFSAEFPKEGPSILRIQQVVRGDSAAYFCASSPPLQQGVETQYFGPGTRLLVL.

The genes are TRBV6-2 or TRBV6-3 and TRBJ2-7; D call uncertain. The CDR3 is made up of 10 amino acids. The germline V gene encodes CDR1 MNHEY and CDR2 SVGEGT. Trimming stripped 8 bases from V and 12 bases from J, with 14 bases between. The CDR3 here is CASGYKLGYF. The CDR3 nucleotides read TGTGCCAGCGGCTATAAATTGGGGTACTTC.

V is TRBV3-1 and J is TRBJ2-4; D may be TRBD1 (6 bases). Trimming stripped 1 base from V and 6 bases from J, with 10 bases between. The CDR3 is 14 amino acids. CDR1 and CDR2 (germline): LGHDT, YNNKEL (reference sequence). The DNA of the CDR3 is TGTGCCAGCAGCCAAGCGGGGACATCAAACATTCAGTACTTC. It codes for CASSQAGTSNIQYF.

This clonotype was observed a handful of times. The chain joins TRBV14 to TRBJ2-7; 13 positions match TRBD2. V lost 1 base and J lost 0; bases outside the gene matches: 6. Germline CDR1 and CDR2: SGHDN and FVKESK. CDR3 length: 18 amino acids. CDR3 loop: CASSQGTSGRGSSYEQYF. The CDR3 region has the DNA TGTGCCAGCAGCCAAGGGACTAGCGGGAGAGGTAGCTCCTACGAGCAGTACTTC. The full variable domain, rest sourced from reference TRBV14 and TRBJ2-7, is EAGVTQFPSHSVIEKGQTVTLRCDPISGHDNLYWYRRVMGKEIKFLLHFVKESKQDESGMPNNRFLAERTGGTYSTLKVQPAELEDSGVYFCASSQGTSGRGSSYEQYFGPGTRLTVT.

The chain joins TRBV20-1 to TRBJ2-3, with 10 nucleotides matching TRBD2. J lost 3 bases, V lost 5 bases, and 11 bases had no gene match. From germline, CDR1 is DFQATT and CDR2 SNEGSKA (reference sequence). This CDR3 comprises 16 residues. The CDR3 protein is CSAPGGASGGTDTQYF. For the CDR3, the DNA is TGCAGTGCTCCTGGGGGGGCTAGCGGGGGAACAGATACGCAGTATTTT.

In this sample, this clonotype turned up many times. The J gene is TRBJ2-5, the V gene TRBV13, with 10 bases that match TRBD1. The CDR3 contains 14 residues. In germline, CDR1 is PRHDT, CDR2 FYEKMQ (reference sequence). Germline trimming cut 5 bases from V and 4 bases from J; bases unmatched to any gene: 4. CDR3 nucleotide sequence: TGTGCCAGCAGCAGCGGACAGGGGGGAGAGACCCAGTACTTC. Translated: CASSSGQGGETQYF.

This sequence joins TRBV15 and TRBJ1-1, with no clear D. V was shortened by 3 bases and J by 10 bases, with 12 bases between the two germline ends. The CDR3 is 12 residues long. CDR1 LNHNV and CDR2 YYDKDF come from the germline V gene (reference sequence). The DNA for the CDR3 is TGTGCCACCAGCAGCTTGCCCCCAGGAGCTTTCTTT. Translation: CATSSLPPGAFF.

This clonotype was seen a few times. The chain has TRBV5-1 and TRBJ2-3, with 8 positions matching TRBD1. There are 15 residues in the CDR3. Germline V gene sequence: CDR1 SGHRS, CDR2 YFSETQ. The V gene end was trimmed by 3 bases and the J gene end by 3 bases; junction bases not matched to a gene: 6. For the CDR3, the DNA is TGCGCCAGCAGCTCACAGGGGGAGAGGACAGATACGCAGTATTTT. Its translation: CASSSQGERTDTQYF.

The chain has TRBV12-3 or TRBV12-4 and TRBJ2-3; TRBD2 agrees at 11 bases. The CDR3 extends over 15 amino acids. J was trimmed by 2 bases and V by 7 bases; bases with no gene match: 5. The CDR3 DNA reads as TGTGCCAGCACCAAACTAGCGGGGGTCACAGATACGCAGTATTTT. It yields the protein CASTKLAGVTDTQYF.

This clonotype was seen many times. The CDR3 region has the DNA TGTGCCAGCACCTCGGGGGCCTATGAGCAGTTCTTC. This sequence encodes CASTSGAYEQFF. The chain recombines TRBV11-2 with TRBJ2-1; D assignment may be TRBD1 or TRBD2 (6 bases each). The V gene's germline CDR1 is SGHAT and CDR2 FQNNGV. Trimming took 7 bases from V and 8 from J, leaving 12 bases between them. The CDR3 is 12 amino acids.

This clonotype was seen a few times. V usage is TRBV20-1 and J usage is TRBJ1-4, with D unclear. The CDR3 length is 15 residues. Germline assignment: CDR1 DFQATT and CDR2 SNEGSKA (reference sequence). Trimming pared 0 bases from V and 0 bases from J, leaving 8 bases between. CDR3 DNA sequence: TGCAGTGCTAGAGATAAAACTTCAACTAATGAAAAACTGTTTTTT. The encoded protein is CSARDKTSTNEKLFF.

This clonotype was picked up many times. This sequence joins TRBV7-8 and TRBJ2-1; possibly TRBD1 for D (6 bases). From germline, CDR1 is SGHVS and CDR2 FQNEAQ. The CDR3 totals 12 residues. V lost 4 bases to trimming and J lost 8 bases, with 9 bases between them. The CDR3 DNA reads as TGTGCCAGCAGCTCCCAGGGGCATGAGCAGTTCTTC. Amino acid sequence: CASSSQGHEQFF.

The chain employs TRBV27 and TRBJ2-7, with TRBD2 identical over 8 bases. From germline, CDR1 is MNHEY and CDR2 SMNVEV (reference sequence). The CDR3 is made up of 17 amino acids. The J segment lost 0 bases and the V segment lost 6 bases, leaving 13 bases of the junction unmatched. The CDR3 nucleotides are TGTGCCAGCAGCCTTCGGGGGGGGGCTATTCTCTCCTACGAGCAGTACTTC. Translation gives CASSLRGGAILSYEQYF.

This sequence joins TRBV4-3 and TRBJ1-1; D call uncertain. From germline, CDR1 is LGHNA and CDR2 YSLEER. The V end lost 0 bases, the J end lost 1 base, and 6 bases lay between the germline ends. CDR3 length: 14 residues. The CDR3 DNA sequence: TGCGCCAGCAGCCAAGAAGGATGGAACACTGAAGCTTTCTTT. Translating it yields CASSQEGWNTEAFF.

This clonotype has at least ten counts. The chain is built from TRBV20-1 and TRBJ1-2; D call uncertain. Germline CDR1 is DFQATT and CDR2 is SNEGSKA (reference sequence). This CDR3 has 14 residues. Between the trimmed V and J ends, which lost 1 base and 4 bases, there was a span of 13 bases. The CDR3 loop is CSARVQIRSYGYTF. In nucleotides, the CDR3 is TGCAGTGCTAGAGTACAGATAAGGAGCTATGGCTACACCTTC.

This clonotype came up a few times. V is TRBV18 and J is TRBJ1-1; 7 bases line up with TRBD1. CDR3 size: 18 residues. Unmatched junction bases numbered 15, after V lost 4 bases and J lost 1 base. Germline CDR1 is KGHSH and CDR2 is LQKENI. As DNA, the CDR3 is TGTGCCAGCTCACAGGTGACGAGGGGGCTTCTCGGGAACACTGAAGCTTTCTTT. Its protein is CASSQVTRGLLGNTEAFF. Filled out from reference TRBV18 and TRBJ1-1, the complete variable domain reads NAGVMQNPRHLVRRRGQEARLRCSPMKGHSHVYWYRQLPEEGLKFMVYLQKENIIDESGMPKERFSAEFPKEGPSILRIQQVVRGDSAAYFCASSQVTRGLLGNTEAFFGQGTRLTVV.

This chain connects TRBV4-1 to TRBJ1-3; TRBD1 agrees at 8 bases. V shed 2 bases, J shed 0 bases, and the junction held 3 bases outside the gene matches. This CDR3 is 16 amino acids long. The germline V gene has CDR1 MGHRA and CDR2 YSYEKL. CDR3 residues: CASSQPDRDSGNTIYF. CDR3 sequence (DNA): TGCGCCAGCAGCCAACCGGACAGGGACTCTGGAAACACCATATATTTT.

The gene calls are TRBV27 and TRBJ2-7, with a tentative D call TRBD2 (5 bases). Between the trimmed V and J ends, which lost 0 bases and 4 bases, there was a span of 13 bases. Germline V gene lookup returns CDR1 MNHEY and CDR2 SMNVEV (reference sequence). This CDR3 comprises 15 residues. The DNA of the CDR3 is TGTGCCAGCAGTTTATCGGGTCGCCCGGGGTACGAGCAGTACTTC. Protein sequence: CASSLSGRPGYEQYF.

This clonotype was seen repeatedly, ten times or more. The chain carries TRBV18 and TRBJ2-1; TRBD2 might be the D (6 bases). Per germline, CDR1 KGHSH and CDR2 LQKENI. The CDR3 has 15 residues. V lost 2 bases and J lost 5, with 13 bases in between. This CDR3 is CASSPIGGPNNEQFF. The CDR3 region has the DNA TGTGCCAGCTCACCAATCGGAGGGCCGAACAATGAGCAGTTCTTC.

There are a few counts of this clonotype. The V call is TRBV13, the J call TRBJ2-1, with 12 bases aligning to TRBD2. Germline loops: CDR1 PRHDT, CDR2 FYEKMQ (reference sequence). The CDR3 runs 17 residues. J gave up 7 bases and V 4 bases, and 11 bases lay outside the gene matches. DNA of the CDR3: TGTGCCAGCAGCTCAACCGTGGGACTAGCGGGTGCAAATGAGCAGTTCTTC. This encodes CASSSTVGLAGANEQFF.